This T cell receptor (beta chain) was retrieved from a study of blood T cell repertoires in COVID-19. Study context: T cells, B-cell-depleted T cells, or PBMCs supplied cDNA or gDNA.

This clone has a handful of counts. Profiled with immunoSEQ multiplex PCR; TCRdb holds only in-frame clones, not every one. The sample holds about 190,000 clones, approximately 86% seen once. CDR3 length: 14 residues. Germline CDR1 MNHEY, CDR2 SMNVEV (reference sequence). V shed 3 bases and J shed 6 bases, with 12 bases lying between them. Sequenced sample: peripheral blood. The TCR sequence derives from a man between 65 and 85 years old with active or convalescent COVID-19. V and J are TRBV27 and TRBJ2-1; no firm D call. CDR3 in DNA: TGTGCCAGCAGTTTGACAACAGTAGGCAATGAGCAGTTCTTC. It codes for CASSLTTVGNEQFF.